The present T cell receptor beta chain was sequenced within a study of CD8+ T cells in alopecia areata. The treatment denotes: oral pan-JAK inhibitor, 5-10 mg twice daily. Cell sorting on a FACSAria was used to separate CD4+ and CD8+ T cells from the PBMCs. The authors extracted RNA and reverse transcribed it into cDNA as the sequencing template. Clones were read by immunoSEQ multiplex PCR, and TCRdb kept only the in-frame ones, dropping some. Of about 180,000 clones in the sample, 45% to 60% were seen once. The sample holds a few counts of this clone. Germline CDR1 MNHEY, CDR2 SVGAGI. There are 14 residues in the CDR3. Losses at the gene ends were 10 bases for V and 2 bases for J; bases not matched to a gene: 9.

This TCR derives from a human donor with alopecia areata. The V gene is TRBV6-5, the J gene TRBJ1-1, with 8 positions matching TRBD1. Sequencing was performed on CD8+ T cells sorted from blood, taken between weeks 51 and 52, from a patient treated with tofacitinib. CDR3 protein: CATHRTGLNTEAFF. As DNA, the CDR3 is TGTGCCACCCACCGGACAGGGCTTAACACTGAAGCTTTCTTT.